A single sample gave rise to the 18 T cell receptor beta chains below, sequenced in a study of cytomegalovirus exposure and HLA in healthy donors. The PCR had 60 Vbeta and 13 Jbeta primers. The table came from immunoSEQ multiplex PCR; TCRdb's copy has only in-frame clones and leaves some out. The table includes roughly 48,000 clones, about three quarters detected once. Sample: PBMCs. The receptors stem from a man between 18 and 35 years old in good health and CMV-seronegative.

V usage is TRBV28 and J usage is TRBJ1-1; D not resolved. The CDR3 loop spans 14 amino acids. Germline V gene lookup returns CDR1 MDHEN and CDR2 SYDVKM. The V and J ends lost 4 bases and 1 base respectively, with 10 bases between them. The CDR3 nucleotides are TGTGCCAGCAGTTCGGTGAGCGGGAACACTGAAGCTTTCTTT. This codes for CASSSVSGNTEAFF.

The chain uses TRBV13 and TRBJ2-7; D gene ambiguous. From germline, CDR1 is PRHDT and CDR2 FYEKMQ (reference sequence). Trimming cost V 5 bases and J 6 bases, with 14 bases left between them. The CDR3 totals 13 residues. The CDR3 protein is CASSHKTFLEQYF. In nucleotides, the CDR3 is TGTGCCAGCAGCCACAAGACTTTCCTCGAGCAGTACTTC. Supplemented by reference TRBV13 and TRBJ2-7, the full variable domain reads AAGVIQSPRHLIKEKRETATLKCYPIPRHDTVYWYQQGPGQDPQFLISFYEKMQSDKGSIPDRFSAQQFSDYHSELNMSSLELGDSALYFCASSHKTFLEQYFGPGTRLTVT.

This clone has more than one count but fewer than ten. The rearrangement links TRBV11-2 to TRBJ2-3; TRBD2 is a possible D gene (5 bases). Germline CDR1 is SGHAT and CDR2 is FQNNGV. Deletions cut 2 bases from V and 3 bases from J, with 9 bases between. This CDR3 is 14 amino acids long. In DNA form, the CDR3 reads TGTGCCAGCAGCTTATTACGGGAAACAGATACGCAGTATTTT. As protein: CASSLLRETDTQYF. The variable domain in full, with the rest retrieved from reference TRBV11-2 and TRBJ2-3, is EAGVAQSPRYKIIEKRQSVAFWCNPISGHATLYWYQQILGQGPKLLIQFQNNGVVDDSQLPKDRFSAERLKGVDSTLKIQPAKLEDSAVYLCASSLLRETDTQYFGPGTRLTVL.

V usage is TRBV12-5 and J usage is TRBJ2-1; tentative D call: TRBD2 (5 bases). The CDR3 consists of 13 residues. Trimming took off 7 bases at V and 1 base at J, with 8 bases between the two ends. Germline-derived CDR1 and CDR2 are LGHNT and FRNRAP. CDR3 coding DNA: TGTGCTAGTGTCGGGGAGTCCTACAATGAGCAGTTCTTC. It specifies CASVGESYNEQFF.

This clone was recorded only once. The chain is built from TRBV19 and TRBJ1-2, with D tentatively TRBD1 (6 bases). The length of the CDR3 is 13 residues. The V end lost 7 bases, the J end lost 4 bases, and 13 bases lay between the germline ends. Looked up from germline, CDR1 is LNHDA and CDR2 is SQIVND (reference sequence). As DNA, the CDR3 is TGTGCCAGTACCCCTGGACAGTTCTATGGCTACACCTTC. It specifies CASTPGQFYGYTF.

CDR3: CASSYTGWSAYEQYF. The CDR3 DNA sequence: TGTGCCAGCAGTTATACGGGGTGGTCCGCTTACGAGCAGTACTTC. The chain is built from TRBV28 and TRBJ2-7, with a possible D match to TRBD2 (5 bases). Trimming left V 4 bases short and J 4 bases short, with 17 bases between. The CDR3 has 15 amino acids. In germline, CDR1 is MDHEN, CDR2 SYDVKM.

The chain recombines TRBV25-1 with TRBJ2-5, with 15 positions matching TRBD2. The V gene's germline CDR1 is MGHDK and CDR2 SYGVNS. CDR3 length: 16 amino acids. Trimming removed 1 base from V and 4 bases from J; junction bases left unmatched: 1. CDR3 sequence reads: CASSEWGLAGGETQYF. CDR3 nucleotides: TGTGCCAGCAGTGAATGGGGACTAGCGGGAGGAGAGACCCAGTACTTC.

This sequence joins TRBV7-2 and TRBJ2-5; maybe TRBD2 (6 bases). Germline CDR1 is SGHTA and CDR2 is FQGNSA. This CDR3 is built from 15 residues. Trimming took off 5 bases at V and 5 bases at J, with 18 bases between the two ends. DNA for the CDR3: TGTGCCAGCAGCCTGACTAGGGTGGAGTGGGAGACCCAGTACTTC. Translated, it gives CASSLTRVEWETQYF.

V usage is TRBV4-2 and J usage is TRBJ2-1, with a tentative D call TRBD1 (5 bases). The CDR3 covers 17 residues. Trimming shortened V by 2 bases and J by 3 bases, and 17 bases separated the two germline ends. CDR1 LGHNA and CDR2 YNFKEQ come from the germline V gene. The CDR3 nucleotides are TGTGCCAGCAGCCAATCATTTGACAGATACCTCTACAATGAGCAGTTCTTC. It translates to CASSQSFDRYLYNEQFF.

Concerning this clone itself: The germline gene is not matched at one end of the junction; a read error may be the cause. The chain employs TRBV4-3 and TRBJ1-5; D is undetermined. The CDR3 length is 14 residues. Germline CDR1 reads LGHNA; CDR2 reads YSLEER. The CDR3 coding sequence is TGCGCCAGCAGCAAAGAACAGATAAATCAGCCCCAGCATTTT. Its translation: CASSKEQINQPQHF.

The genes are TRBV27 and TRBJ1-5; unclear D gene. Per germline, CDR1 MNHEY and CDR2 SMNVEV (reference sequence). The CDR3 is 13 amino acids. Trimming shortened V by 1 base and J by 3 bases, and 4 bases separated the two germline ends. CDR3 protein: CASSLYINQPQHF. The CDR3 DNA reads TGTGCCAGCAGTTTATACATCAATCAGCCCCAGCATTTT.

This clone showed up just a few times. This rearrangement joins TRBV6-5 to TRBJ2-3; weak D call: TRBD1 (7 bases). CDR1 is MNHEY, CDR2 SVGAGI, per germline. Trimming stripped 7 bases from V and 0 bases from J, with 14 bases between. The CDR3 covers 15 residues. CDR3 sequence reads: CASTPRGASTDTQYF. The DNA for the CDR3 is TGTGCCAGCACACCCAGGGGGGCTAGCACAGATACGCAGTATTTT.

Written as DNA, the CDR3 is TGCGCCAGCAGCTTGGGAGGGCTCTCCTACGAGCAGTACTTC. This sequence encodes CASSLGGLSYEQYF. The chain combines TRBV5-1 with TRBJ2-7, with D possibly being TRBD2 (5 bases). CDR3 length: 14 residues. Trimming removed 0 bases at V and 0 bases at J, with 7 bases between. Germline V gene lookup returns CDR1 SGHRS and CDR2 YFSETQ.

As DNA, the CDR3 is TGCGCCAGCAGCTTGGGCCCCTTCGGGACAGGTCAAGAGACCCAGTACTTC. Translating it yields CASSLGPFGTGQETQYF. V is TRBV5-1 and J is TRBJ2-5; 8 bases map to TRBD1. V dropped 0 bases and J dropped 2; count of bases not matched to a gene: 9. Germline lookup yields CDR1 SGHRS and CDR2 YFSETQ. The CDR3 length is 17 residues. The whole variable domain, filled in from reference TRBV5-1 and TRBJ2-5, reads KAGVTQTPRYLIKTRGQQVTLSCSPISGHRSVSWYQQTPGQGLQFLFEYFSETQRNKGNFPGRFSGRQFSNSRSEMNVSTLELGDSALYLCASSLGPFGTGQETQYFGPGTRLLVL.

This clone was picked up one time. The chain is built from TRBV4-3 and TRBJ2-2, with TRBD1 identical over 9 bases. The CDR3 loop spans 17 amino acids. V trimming: 3 bases; J trimming: 6 bases; junction bases outside the gene matches: 11. CDR1 is LGHNA and CDR2 is YSLEER in the germline V gene. The CDR3 nucleotides read TGCGCCAGCAGCCAGAATCTGAGGGACAGGGCTGCCGGGGAGCTGTTTTTT. Protein: CASSQNLRDRAAGELFF.

This clone has just one count. This chain links TRBV7-8 with TRBJ2-7, with D perhaps TRBD2 (5 bases). Germline-derived CDR1 and CDR2 are SGHVS and FQNEAQ. The CDR3 sequence is 12 residues long. V was pared by 5 bases and J by 5 bases, with 10 bases between. CDR3 region: CASSPGSNEQYF. In DNA, the CDR3 is TGTGCCAGCAGCCCGGGGAGCAACGAGCAGTACTTC.

The rearrangement joins TRBV7-2 to TRBJ2-2; 10 bases fit TRBD2. Germline values: CDR1 SGHTA, CDR2 FQGNSA. The CDR3 has 18 residues. J lost 7 bases, V lost 4 bases, and 15 bases had no gene match. The CDR3 region is CASSSPFSAGGPGGELFF. CDR3 nucleotide sequence: TGTGCCAGCAGCTCTCCGTTTTCAGCGGGAGGGCCGGGCGGGGAGCTGTTTTTT.

This clone was counted a few times. The CDR3 loop reads CASSQDPGDREFF. The DNA for the CDR3 is TGCGCCAGCAGCCAAGATCCTGGGGACAGGGAGTTCTTC. The rearrangement uses TRBV4-1 and TRBJ2-1, with 9 bases matching TRBD1. Germline loops: CDR1 MGHRA, CDR2 YSYEKL. There are 13 residues in the CDR3. The trim removed 0 bases at V and 14 bases at J, leaving 5 bases unmatched.